The 17 T cell receptor beta chains listed next were all sequenced from one sample in a study of ipilimumab plus nivolumab after autologous stem cell transplantation. Measured with immunoSEQ multiplex PCR; TCRdb has only the in-frame clones, and not every one. Of around 15,000 clones detected, roughly 74% appear once; the ten largest clones hold about 10%. The specimen was PBMCs, collected in a trial of ipilimumab plus nivolumab as post-transplant consolidation. The source of these receptors is a male donor with primary mediastinal lymphoma.

This sequence joins TRBV19 and TRBJ2-5; D remains ambiguous. Trimming took off 3 bases at V and 5 bases at J, with 4 bases between the two ends. The CDR3 is 11 residues long. In germline, CDR1 is LNHDA, CDR2 SQIVND (reference sequence). Here the CDR3 reads CASSMRETQYF. DNA of the CDR3: TGTGCCAGTAGTATGCGGGAGACCCAGTACTTC.

The chain joins TRBV5-1 to TRBJ1-1; the D is unclear. The CDR3 spans 14 residues. CDR1 and CDR2 from the germline V gene are SGHRS and YFSETQ. V lost 0 bases and J 0 bases, leaving 6 bases between the germline ends. The CDR3 reads CASSLASVNTEAFF. The CDR3 bases are TGCGCCAGCAGCTTGGCCTCGGTGAACACTGAAGCTTTCTTT.

Only a few counts were recorded for this clone. One junction end disagrees with the germline gene, perhaps due to a read error. V gene TRBV5-6 combines with J gene TRBJ1-2; the D gene is possibly TRBD1 (5 bases). The germline gives CDR1 SGHDT, CDR2 YYEEEE. This CDR3 has 11 residues. In DNA form, the CDR3 reads TGTGCCAGCAGCGAAAGACAGACTCGGGACTTC. Protein product: CASSERQTRDF.

The chain has TRBV6-1 and TRBJ1-5; D may be TRBD1 (5 bases). Germline CDR1 and CDR2: MNHNS and SASEGT. Deletions cut 6 bases from V and 8 bases from J, with 17 bases between. The CDR3 is 14 amino acids. CDR3 region: CASSVERGDKPQHF. CDR3 DNA: TGTGCCAGCAGCGTAGAGCGGGGGGATAAGCCCCAGCATTTT.

CDR3 region: CASSQEGDTQYF. In DNA, the CDR3 is TGCGCCAGCAGCCAAGAGGGGGATACGCAGTATTTT. The rearrangement links TRBV4-1 to TRBJ2-3, with unresolved D. Trimming took off 0 bases at V and 6 bases at J, with 4 bases between the two ends. Germline assignment: CDR1 MGHRA and CDR2 YSYEKL. The CDR3 runs 12 residues.

This chain joins TRBV15 and TRBJ1-3, with D hard to call. This CDR3 is built from 16 residues. V was shortened by 0 bases and J by 0 bases, with 9 bases between the two germline ends. Germline V gene sequence: CDR1 LNHNV, CDR2 YYDKDF (reference sequence). CDR3 region: CATSRDPKHSGNTIYF. The DNA for the CDR3 is TGTGCCACCAGCAGAGACCCTAAACACTCTGGAAACACCATATATTTT.

This chain links TRBV6-5 with TRBJ2-7, with a tentative D call TRBD1 (5 bases). The CDR3 covers 14 residues. The V gene's germline CDR1 is MNHEY and CDR2 SVGAGI. V lost 6 bases, J lost 3 bases, and 15 bases lay in between. CDR3: CASSPVGHFYEQYF. The CDR3 DNA sequence: TGTGCCAGCAGCCCCGTGGGGCACTTCTACGAGCAGTACTTC.

This clone was seen more than once but under ten times. The chain joins TRBV29-1 to TRBJ2-3, with 14 bases matching TRBD2. Germline V lookup: CDR1 SQVTM, CDR2 ANQGSEA. The ends lost 6 bases at V and 3 bases at J; junction bases unmatched: 8. The CDR3 is 16 residues long. For the CDR3, the DNA is TGCAGCGTGGATATATGGACTAGCGGGGGGACAGATACGCAGTATTTT. Its protein is CSVDIWTSGGTDTQYF.

This clone has a single count. This chain connects TRBV2 to TRBJ2-7; 7 positions agree with TRBD1. Germline V gives CDR1 SNHLY, CDR2 FYNNEI. Germline trimming cut 4 bases from V and 0 bases from J; bases unmatched to any gene: 6. The CDR3 is 15 amino acids. CDR3 sequence (DNA): TGTGCCAGCAGTGGTTGGGACAGTAGCTCCTACGAGCAGTACTTC. This encodes CASSGWDSSSYEQYF.

This chain uses TRBV7-9 with TRBJ2-1; the D is unclear. The CDR3 sequence is 14 residues long. CDR1 SEHNR and CDR2 FQNEAQ come from the germline V gene (reference sequence). The ends were cut back, 5 bases at V and 1 base at J, with 9 bases in the middle. CDR3 amino acids: CASSPTRSYNEQFF. CDR3 DNA sequence: TGTGCCAGCAGCCCCACTCGGTCCTACAATGAGCAGTTCTTC.

Written as DNA, the CDR3 is TGTGCCAGCAGCTCCTTAAGGGGGACTAGCGGAGACAGGGGAGATACGCAGTATTTT. Amino acids: CASSSLRGTSGDRGDTQYF. The chain uses TRBV11-2 and TRBJ2-3; the match to TRBD2 covers 11 bases. With 4 bases clipped from V and 5 bases from J, the junction kept 17 bases outside the gene matches. CDR3 length equals 19 residues. The germline V gene has CDR1 SGHAT and CDR2 FQNNGV.

This sequence joins TRBV2 and TRBJ2-7, with a tentative D call TRBD1 (5 bases). The germline V and J ends were trimmed by 7 bases and 5 bases, with 12 bases remaining between them. Germline assignment: CDR1 SNHLY and CDR2 FYNNEI. This CDR3 spans 12 amino acids. The CDR3 loop reads CASKGNGNEQYF. The CDR3 DNA reads as TGTGCCAGCAAGGGGAACGGCAACGAGCAGTACTTC.

The CDR3 DNA reads TGCGCCAGCAGCCTCTCATCTCAGGCGGGGACAGATACGCAGTATTTT. It is translated as CASSLSSQAGTDTQYF. V and J are TRBV4-1 and TRBJ2-3, with D perhaps matching TRBD2 (6 bases). This CDR3 contains 16 residues. The ends were cut back, 4 bases at V and 3 bases at J, with 17 bases in the middle. The germline V gene encodes CDR1 MGHRA and CDR2 YSYEKL.

J is TRBJ2-7 and V is TRBV5-1; D call uncertain. Germline CDR1 is SGHRS and CDR2 is YFSETQ. V was clipped by 1 base and J by 3 bases, with 8 bases between them. The CDR3 covers 13 residues. In DNA, the CDR3 is TGCGCCAGCAGCTTGTCCCAAAGCTACGAGCAGTACTTC. As protein: CASSLSQSYEQYF.

The rearrangement uses TRBV19 and TRBJ1-2; possible D gene TRBD1, 6 bases. The CDR3 sequence is 15 residues long. Germline CDR1 is LNHDA and CDR2 is SQIVND (reference sequence). V lost 2 bases and J 4 bases, leaving 14 bases between the germline ends. This chain's CDR3 is CASSILGANAYGYTF. The CDR3 DNA reads TGTGCCAGTAGTATATTGGGGGCGAATGCCTATGGCTACACCTTC.

This sequence joins TRBV6-1 and TRBJ1-1; 9 bases fit TRBD1. With 2 bases clipped from V and 4 bases from J, the junction kept 5 bases outside the gene matches. The CDR3 runs 15 residues. Germline CDR1 reads MNHNS; CDR2 reads SASEGT. CDR3 coding DNA: TGTGCCAGCAGTGAATCTGACAGGGGGGGCACTGAAGCTTTCTTT. Encoded protein: CASSESDRGGTEAFF.

V is TRBV5-4 and J is TRBJ2-1, with TRBD1 as a possible D gene (6 bases). This CDR3 has 15 amino acids. Germline assignment: CDR1 SGHNT and CDR2 YYREEE (reference sequence). The V gene lost 10 bases and the J gene lost 1 base, with 18 bases spanning the gap. CDR3 coding DNA: TGTGCCGTTTTGACTCAGGGGTCTTCCTACAATGAGCAGTTCTTC. Residues: CAVLTQGSSYNEQFF.